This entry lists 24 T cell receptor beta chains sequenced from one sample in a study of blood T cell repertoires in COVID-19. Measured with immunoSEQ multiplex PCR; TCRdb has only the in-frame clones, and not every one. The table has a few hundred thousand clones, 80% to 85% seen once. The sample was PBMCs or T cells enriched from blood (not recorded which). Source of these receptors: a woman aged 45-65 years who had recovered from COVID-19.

The CDR3 here is CASSPDTAIEAFF. The CDR3 region has the DNA TGTGCCAGCAGTCCCGACACCGCGATCGAAGCTTTCTTT. The chain recombines TRBV2 with TRBJ1-1; D not certain. Trimming pared 5 bases from V and 8 bases from J, leaving 15 bases between. Looked up from germline, CDR1 is SNHLY and CDR2 is FYNNEI. The CDR3 has 13 amino acids. Full variable domain (rest looked up from reference TRBV2 and TRBJ1-1): EPEVTQTPSHQVTQMGQEVILRCVPISNHLYFYWYRQILGQKVEFLVSFYNNEISEKSEIFDDQFSVERPDGSNFTLKIRSTKLEDSAMYFCASSPDTAIEAFFGQGTRLTVV.

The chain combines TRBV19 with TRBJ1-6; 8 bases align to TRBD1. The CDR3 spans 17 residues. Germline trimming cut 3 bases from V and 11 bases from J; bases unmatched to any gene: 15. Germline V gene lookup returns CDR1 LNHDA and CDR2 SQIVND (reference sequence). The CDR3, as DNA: TGTGCCAGTAGTATCGAGTCGACAGGGGCTTCTTTAGCACCCCTCCACTTT. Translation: CASSIESTGASLAPLHF.

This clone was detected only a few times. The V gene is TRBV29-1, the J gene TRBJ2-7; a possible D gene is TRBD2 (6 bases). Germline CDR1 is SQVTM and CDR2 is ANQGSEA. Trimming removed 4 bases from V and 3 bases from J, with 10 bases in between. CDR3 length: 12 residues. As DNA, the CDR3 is TGCAGCGTTGTCCAGGGAGGCTACGAGCAGTACTTC. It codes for CSVVQGGYEQYF.

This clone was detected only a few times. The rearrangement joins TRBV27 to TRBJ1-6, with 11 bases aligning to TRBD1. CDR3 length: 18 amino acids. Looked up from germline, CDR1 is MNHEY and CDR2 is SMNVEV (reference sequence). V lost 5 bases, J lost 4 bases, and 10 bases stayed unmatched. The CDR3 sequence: CASSPQGQGAGYNSPLHF. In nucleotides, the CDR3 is TGTGCCAGCAGTCCCCAAGGACAGGGGGCTGGGTATAATTCACCCCTCCACTTT.

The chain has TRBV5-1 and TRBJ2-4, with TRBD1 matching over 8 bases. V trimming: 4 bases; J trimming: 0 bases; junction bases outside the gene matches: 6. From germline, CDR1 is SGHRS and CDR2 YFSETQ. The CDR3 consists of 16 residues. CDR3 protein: CASSPGTGLAKNIQYF. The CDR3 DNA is TGCGCCAGCAGCCCGGGGACAGGTCTAGCCAAAAACATTCAGTACTTC.

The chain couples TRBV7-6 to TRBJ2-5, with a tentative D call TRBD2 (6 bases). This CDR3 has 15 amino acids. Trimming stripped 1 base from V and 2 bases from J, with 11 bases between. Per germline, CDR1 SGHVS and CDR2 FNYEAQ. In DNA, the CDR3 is TGTGCCAGCAGCTTAGGGGTAGCGGTTCAAGAGACCCAGTACTTC. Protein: CASSLGVAVQETQYF. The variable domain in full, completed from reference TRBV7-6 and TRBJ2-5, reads GAGVSQSPRYKVTKRGQDVALRCDPISGHVSLYWYRQALGQGPEFLTYFNYEAQQDKSGLPNDRFSAERPEGSISTLTIQRTEQRDSAMYRCASSLGVAVQETQYFGPGTRLLVL.

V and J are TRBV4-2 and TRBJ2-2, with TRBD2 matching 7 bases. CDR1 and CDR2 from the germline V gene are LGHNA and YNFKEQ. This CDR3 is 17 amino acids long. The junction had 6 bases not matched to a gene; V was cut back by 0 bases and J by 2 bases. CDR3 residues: CASSQDFGTTNTGELFF. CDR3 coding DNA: TGTGCCAGCAGCCAAGATTTCGGGACTACTAACACCGGGGAGCTGTTTTTT.

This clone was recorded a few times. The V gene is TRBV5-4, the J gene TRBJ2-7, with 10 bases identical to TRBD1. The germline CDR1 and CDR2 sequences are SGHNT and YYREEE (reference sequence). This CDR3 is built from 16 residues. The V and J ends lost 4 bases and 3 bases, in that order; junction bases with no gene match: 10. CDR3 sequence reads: CASSPSGTGVIYEQYF. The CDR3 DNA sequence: TGTGCCAGCAGCCCCTCCGGGACAGGGGTCATCTACGAGCAGTACTTC. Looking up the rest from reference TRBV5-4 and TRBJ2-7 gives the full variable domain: ETGVTQSPTHLIKTRGQQVTLRCSSQSGHNTVSWYQQALGQGPQFIFQYYREEENGRGNFPPRFSGLQFPNYSSELNVNALELDDSALYLCASSPSGTGVIYEQYFGPGTRLTVT.

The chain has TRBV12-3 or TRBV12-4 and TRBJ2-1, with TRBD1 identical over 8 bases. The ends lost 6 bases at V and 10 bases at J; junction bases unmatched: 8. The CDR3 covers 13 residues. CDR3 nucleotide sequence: TGTGCCAGCAGGCTGGACAGGGTGAAGGAGCAGTTCTTC. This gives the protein CASRLDRVKEQFF.

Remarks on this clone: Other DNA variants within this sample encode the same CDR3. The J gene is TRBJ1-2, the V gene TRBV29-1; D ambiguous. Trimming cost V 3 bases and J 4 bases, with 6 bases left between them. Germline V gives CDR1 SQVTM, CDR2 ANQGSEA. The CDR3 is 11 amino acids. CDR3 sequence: CSVEALYGYTF. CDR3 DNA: TGCAGCGTTGAGGCTCTCTATGGCTACACCTTC. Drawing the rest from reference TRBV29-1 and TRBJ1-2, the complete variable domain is SAVISQKPSRDICQRGTSLTIQCQVDSQVTMMFWYRQQPGQSLTLIATANQGSEATYESGFVIDKFPISRPNLTFSTLTVSNMSPEDSSIYLCSVEALYGYTFGSGTRLTVV.

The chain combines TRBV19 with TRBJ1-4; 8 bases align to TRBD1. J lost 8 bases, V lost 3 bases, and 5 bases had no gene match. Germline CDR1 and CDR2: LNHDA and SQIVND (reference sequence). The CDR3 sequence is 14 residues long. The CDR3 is CASSMQGAREKLFF. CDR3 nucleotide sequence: TGTGCCAGTAGTATGCAGGGGGCGCGAGAAAAACTGTTTTTT. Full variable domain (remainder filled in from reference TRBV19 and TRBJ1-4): DGGITQSPKYLFRKEGQNVTLSCEQNLNHDAMYWYRQDPGQGLRLIYYSQIVNDFQKGDIAEGYSVSREKKESFPLTVTSAQKNPTAFYLCASSMQGAREKLFFGSGTQLSVL.

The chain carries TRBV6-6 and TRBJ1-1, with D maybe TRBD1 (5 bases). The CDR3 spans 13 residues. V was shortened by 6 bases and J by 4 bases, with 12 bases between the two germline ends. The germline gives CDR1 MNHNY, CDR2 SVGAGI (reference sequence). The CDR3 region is CASSKVGPTEAFF. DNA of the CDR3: TGTGCCAGCAGCAAGGTGGGGCCCACTGAAGCTTTCTTT.

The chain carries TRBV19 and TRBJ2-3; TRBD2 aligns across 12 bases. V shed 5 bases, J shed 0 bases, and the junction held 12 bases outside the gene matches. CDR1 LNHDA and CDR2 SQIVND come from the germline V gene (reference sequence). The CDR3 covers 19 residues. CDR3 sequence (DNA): TGTGCCAGTAGTTATTACTCTAGCGGGAGGGCGCCAAGCACAGATACGCAGTATTTT. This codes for CASSYYSSGRAPSTDTQYF.

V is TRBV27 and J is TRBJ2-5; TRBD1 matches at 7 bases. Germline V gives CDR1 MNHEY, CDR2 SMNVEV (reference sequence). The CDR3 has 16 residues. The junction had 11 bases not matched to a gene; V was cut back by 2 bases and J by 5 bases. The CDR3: CASSLRNRGLGETQYF. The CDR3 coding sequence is TGTGCCAGCAGTTTAAGGAACAGGGGCCTGGGGGAGACCCAGTACTTC.

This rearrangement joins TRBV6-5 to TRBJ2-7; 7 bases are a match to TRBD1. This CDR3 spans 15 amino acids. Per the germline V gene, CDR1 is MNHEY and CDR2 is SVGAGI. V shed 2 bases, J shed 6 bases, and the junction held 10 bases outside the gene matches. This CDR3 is CASSYRTGALSEQYF. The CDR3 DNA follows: TGTGCCAGCAGTTACAGAACAGGGGCGCTTAGCGAGCAGTACTTC.

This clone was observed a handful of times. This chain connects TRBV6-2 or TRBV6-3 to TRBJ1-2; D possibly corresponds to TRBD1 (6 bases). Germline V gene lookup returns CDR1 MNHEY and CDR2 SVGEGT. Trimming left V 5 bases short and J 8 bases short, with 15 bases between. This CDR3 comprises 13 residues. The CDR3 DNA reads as TGTGCCAGCAGTCCCCTGACAGGAGCCGGCTACACCTTC. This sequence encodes CASSPLTGAGYTF.

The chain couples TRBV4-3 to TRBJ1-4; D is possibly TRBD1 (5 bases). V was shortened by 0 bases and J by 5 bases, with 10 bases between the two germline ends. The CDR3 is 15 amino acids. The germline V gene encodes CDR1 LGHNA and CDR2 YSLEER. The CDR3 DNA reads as TGCGCCAGCAGCCAAGAGGGGGGGGGAAATGAAAAACTGTTTTTT. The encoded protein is CASSQEGGGNEKLFF.

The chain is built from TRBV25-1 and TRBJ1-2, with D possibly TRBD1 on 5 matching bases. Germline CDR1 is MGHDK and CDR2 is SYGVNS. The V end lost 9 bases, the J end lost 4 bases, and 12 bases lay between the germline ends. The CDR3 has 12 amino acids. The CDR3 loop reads CASGTGGYGYTF. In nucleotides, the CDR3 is TGTGCCAGTGGGACGGGAGGCTATGGCTACACCTTC.

The CDR3 is CSAGTDWGTEAFF. CDR3 coding DNA: TGCAGCGCTGGGACAGACTGGGGCACTGAAGCTTTCTTT. The chain uses TRBV29-1 and TRBJ1-1, with 7 bases identical to TRBD1. Germline CDR1 reads SQVTM; CDR2 reads ANQGSEA. CDR3 length: 13 residues. Losses at the gene ends were 7 bases for V and 4 bases for J; bases not matched to a gene: 9.

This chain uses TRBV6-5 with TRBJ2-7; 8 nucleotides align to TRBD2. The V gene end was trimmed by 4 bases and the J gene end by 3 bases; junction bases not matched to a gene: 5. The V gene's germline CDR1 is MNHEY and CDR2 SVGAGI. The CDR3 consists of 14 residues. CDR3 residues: CASSLAGSNYEQYF. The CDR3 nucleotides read TGTGCCAGCAGTTTAGCGGGGAGTAACTACGAGCAGTACTTC.

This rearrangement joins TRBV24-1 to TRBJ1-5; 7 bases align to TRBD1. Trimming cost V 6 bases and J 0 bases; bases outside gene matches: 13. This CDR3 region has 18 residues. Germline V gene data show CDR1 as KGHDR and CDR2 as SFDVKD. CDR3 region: CATSHRGPYHYSNQPQHF. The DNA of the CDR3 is TGTGCCACCAGTCACAGGGGCCCTTACCATTATAGCAATCAGCCCCAGCATTTT.

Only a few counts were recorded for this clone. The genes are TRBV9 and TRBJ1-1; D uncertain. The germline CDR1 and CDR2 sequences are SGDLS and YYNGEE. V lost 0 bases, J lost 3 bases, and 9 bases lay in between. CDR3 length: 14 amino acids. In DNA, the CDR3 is TGTGCCAGCAGCGTAGCGGTACGGGACACTGAAGCTTTCTTT. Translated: CASSVAVRDTEAFF.

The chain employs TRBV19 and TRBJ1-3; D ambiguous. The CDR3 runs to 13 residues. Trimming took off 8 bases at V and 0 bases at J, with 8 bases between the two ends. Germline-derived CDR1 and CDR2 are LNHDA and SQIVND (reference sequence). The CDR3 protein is CASFQDSGNTIYF. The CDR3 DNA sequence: TGTGCCAGTTTCCAGGACTCTGGAAACACCATATATTTT.

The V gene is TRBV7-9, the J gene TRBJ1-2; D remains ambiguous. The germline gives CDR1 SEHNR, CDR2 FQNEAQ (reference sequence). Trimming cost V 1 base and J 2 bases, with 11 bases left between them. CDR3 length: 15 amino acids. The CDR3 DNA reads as TGTGCCAGCAGCTTAGTTCCAGGACTCAACTATGGCTACACCTTC. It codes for CASSLVPGLNYGYTF.